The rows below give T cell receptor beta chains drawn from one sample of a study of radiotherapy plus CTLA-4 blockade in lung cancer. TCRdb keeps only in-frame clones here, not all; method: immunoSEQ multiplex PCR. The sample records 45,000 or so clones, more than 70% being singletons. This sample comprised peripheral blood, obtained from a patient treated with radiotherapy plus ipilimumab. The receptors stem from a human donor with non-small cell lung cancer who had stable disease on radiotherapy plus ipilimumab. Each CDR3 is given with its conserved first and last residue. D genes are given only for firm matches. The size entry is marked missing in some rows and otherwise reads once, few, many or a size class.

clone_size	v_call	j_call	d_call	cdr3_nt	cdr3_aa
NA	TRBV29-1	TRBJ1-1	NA	TGCAGCGCCTGCAAACAGGGAGACACTGAAGCTTTCTTT	CSACKQGDTEAFF
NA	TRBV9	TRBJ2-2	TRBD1	TGTGCCAGCAGCGGACCCGGGACAGGGCTTGGCGGGGAGCTGTTTTTT	CASSGPGTGLGGELFF
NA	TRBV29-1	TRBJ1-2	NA	TGCAGCGTTGGGGGGCAAGCAGATAACTATGGCTACACCTTC	CSVGGQADNYGYTF
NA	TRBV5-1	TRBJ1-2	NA	TGCGCCAGCAGCCTGAGTGGACAGTTAGGGGACTATGGCTACACCTTC	CASSLSGQLGDYGYTF
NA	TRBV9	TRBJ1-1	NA	TGTGCCAGCAGCGTCGGCACCAGGACTACTGAAGCTTTCTTT	CASSVGTRTTEAFF
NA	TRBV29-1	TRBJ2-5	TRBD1	TGCAGCGTTGAGGGGACAGGGAGGGTTCACCAAGAGACCCAGTACTTC	CSVEGTGRVHQETQYF
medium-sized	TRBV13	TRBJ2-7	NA	TGTGCCAGCAGCTTAGGGCAGGGACGGTCCTACGAGCAGTACTTC	CASSLGQGRSYEQYF
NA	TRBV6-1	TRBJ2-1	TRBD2	TGTGCCAGCAGTGATTCAAGGGGCGGGGGGGCCCACTACCCCTACAATGAGCAGTTCTTC	CASSDSRGGGAHYPYNEQFF
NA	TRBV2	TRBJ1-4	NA	TGTGCCAGCAGGCCAGGACAGCCCGGCGTAGAAAAACTGTTTTTT	CASRPGQPGVEKLFF
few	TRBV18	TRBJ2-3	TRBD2	TGTGCCAGCTCACCGACTAGCGGGGGAAGCACAGATACGCAGTATTTT	CASSPTSGGSTDTQYF
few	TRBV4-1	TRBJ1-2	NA	TGCGCCAGCAGCCAAGGGGACGGCTATGGCTACACCTTC	CASSQGDGYGYTF
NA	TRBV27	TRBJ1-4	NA	TGTGCCAGCAGTTTCTTAGGGGCGCCGGAAAAACTGTTTTTT	CASSFLGAPEKLFF
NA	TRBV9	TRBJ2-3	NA	TGTGCCAGCAGCCCCGGGACTTCAAGCACAGATACGCAGTATTTT	CASSPGTSSTDTQYF
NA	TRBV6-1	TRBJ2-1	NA	TGTGCCAGCAGTGAATACGACAGGAGCTCCTACAATGAGCAGTTCTTC	CASSEYDRSSYNEQFF
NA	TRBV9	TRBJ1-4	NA	TGTGCCAGCGCGGGGGGGCACGGGGTTGAAAAACTGTTTTTT	CASAGGHGVEKLFF
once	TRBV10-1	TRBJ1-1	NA	TGCGCCAGCAGTGATACTACCGGGGGCTTTGAAGCTTTCTTT	CASSDTTGGFEAFF
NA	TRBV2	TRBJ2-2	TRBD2	TGTGCCAGCAGTGCCCGGGGGGACACCGGGGAGCTGTTTTTT	CASSARGDTGELFF
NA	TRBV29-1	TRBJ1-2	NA	TGCAGCGTTGAGGGAGGGGATTCCTCTAGCTACACCTTC	CSVEGGDSSSYTF
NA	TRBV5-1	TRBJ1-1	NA	TGCGCCAGCAAGATAGCAGCCTCAGGTGTCACTGAAGCTTTCTTT	CASKIAASGVTEAFF
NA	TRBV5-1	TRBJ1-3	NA	TGCGCCAGCAGCTTGGCCGTCAACTCTGGAAACACCATATATTTT	CASSLAVNSGNTIYF
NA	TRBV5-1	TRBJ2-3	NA	TGCGCCAGCAGCCCCCTCCCAGATACGCAGTATTTT	CASSPLPDTQYF
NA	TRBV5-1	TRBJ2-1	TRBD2	TGCGCCAGCAGCTTGGGGGGAGGGAATACGCGTGAGCAGTTCTTC	CASSLGGGNTREQFF
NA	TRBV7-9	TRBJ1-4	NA	TGTGCCAGCAGCTTAATGGAGGGGCAGGAAAAACTGTTTTTT	CASSLMEGQEKLFF
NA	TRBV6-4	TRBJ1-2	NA	TGTGCCAGCAGTGAGATAATTAAGGCGGGAGCTAACTATGGCTACACCTTC	CASSEIIKAGANYGYTF
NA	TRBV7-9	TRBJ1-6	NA	TGTGCCAGCAGCCCCGTCACTAATTCACTCCTCCACTTT	CASSPVTNSLLHF
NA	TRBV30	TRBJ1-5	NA	TGTGCCTGGAGTGTACAGGGCAATCAGCCCCAGCATTTT	CAWSVQGNQPQHF
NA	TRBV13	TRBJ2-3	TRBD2	TGTGCCAGCAGCTCCGGGGGGACTAGCACAGATACGCAGTATTTT	CASSSGGTSTDTQYF
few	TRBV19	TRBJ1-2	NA	TGTGCCAGTAGTATAGATCGCGATTCTGGCTACACCTTC	CASSIDRDSGYTF
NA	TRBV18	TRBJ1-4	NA	TGTGCCAGCTCACGTGCAGGGATGAATGAAAAACTGTTTTTT	CASSRAGMNEKLFF
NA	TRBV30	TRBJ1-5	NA	TGTGCCTGGAGTCTCAGCAGGTCAGGTCTCTATAGCAATCAGCCCCAGCATTTT	CAWSLSRSGLYSNQPQHF
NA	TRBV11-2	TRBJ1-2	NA	TGTGCCAGCAGCGTCACAGGGACCCGCTCCGATGGCTACACCTTC	CASSVTGTRSDGYTF
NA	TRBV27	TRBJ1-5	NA	TGTGCCAGCAGTTTCTGGGGGAATCAGCCCCAGCATTTT	CASSFWGNQPQHF
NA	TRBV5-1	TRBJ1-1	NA	TGCGCCAGCAGCTCCAGGACACCCGTAGGGAGGGGGAACACTGAAGCTTTCTTT	CASSSRTPVGRGNTEAFF
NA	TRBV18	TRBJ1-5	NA	TGTGCCAGCTCAGTAACCCGGGGGGCTCGGCAGCCCCAGCATTTT	CASSVTRGARQPQHF
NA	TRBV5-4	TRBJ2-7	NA	TGTGCCAGCAGCTTGGAGGGGGGGCAGGGAGGTGTTTACGAGCAGTACTTC	CASSLEGGQGGVYEQYF
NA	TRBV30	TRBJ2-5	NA	TGTGCCTGGAGTAGGGCAGGTCAAGAGACCCAGTACTTC	CAWSRAGQETQYF
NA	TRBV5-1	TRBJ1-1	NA	TGCGCCAGCAGACAGAACTTGAACACTGAAGCTTTCTTT	CASRQNLNTEAFF
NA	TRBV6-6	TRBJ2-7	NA	TGTGCCAGCAGTTACTCGGGTAACAGGGTACCTTACGAGCAGTACTTC	CASSYSGNRVPYEQYF
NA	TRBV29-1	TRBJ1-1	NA	TGCAGCGCATGGGTGACAGCGAACACTGAAGCTTTCTTT	CSAWVTANTEAFF
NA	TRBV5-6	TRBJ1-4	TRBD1	TGTGCCAGCAACCGGGACAGGGATGAAAAACTGTTTTTT	CASNRDRDEKLFF
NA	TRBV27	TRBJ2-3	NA	TGTGCCAGCAGTCGCCCGGCGGTGGGCACAGATACGCAGTATTTT	CASSRPAVGTDTQYF
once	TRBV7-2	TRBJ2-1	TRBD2	TGTGCCAGCAGCTTATCCGGGGGGTACAATGAGCAGTTCTTC	CASSLSGGYNEQFF
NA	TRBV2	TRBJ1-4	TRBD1	TGTGCCAGCAGTGAGACCTCGACAGGGGAATATACAACTAATGAAAAACTGTTTTTT	CASSETSTGEYTTNEKLFF
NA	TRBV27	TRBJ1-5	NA	TGTGCCAGCAAAAGTTCGGGGATTAATAGCAATCAGCCCCAGCATTTT	CASKSSGINSNQPQHF
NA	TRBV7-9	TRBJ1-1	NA	TGTGCCAGCAGCCCCGGGACGGCTAACACTGAAGCTTTCTTT	CASSPGTANTEAFF
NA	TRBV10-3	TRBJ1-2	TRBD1	TGTGCCATCAGAAGAGGGACAGAACCAGTCTATGGCTACACCTTC	CAIRRGTEPVYGYTF
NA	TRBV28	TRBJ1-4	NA	TGTGCCAGCAACACCGAAGCGGTAATTGAAAAACTGTTTTTT	CASNTEAVIEKLFF
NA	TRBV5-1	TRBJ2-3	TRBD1	TGCGCCAGCAGCGGGGGACAGGGACACACGGATACGCAGTATTTT	CASSGGQGHTDTQYF
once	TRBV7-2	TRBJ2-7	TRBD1	TGTGCCAGCAGCTTAGCATCGAGGACAGGGGGCGGCTACGAGCAGTACTTC	CASSLASRTGGGYEQYF